This entry is about one T cell receptor (beta chain). Antigen specificity is unknown. This record belongs to a study of cytomegalovirus exposure and HLA in healthy donors. 60 Vbeta and 13 Jbeta primers were used in PCR. Here immunoSEQ multiplex PCR was the method, and the copy in TCRdb shows in-frame clones only, minus some. The sample records 85,000 to 100,000 clones, 64% being singletons. Overall study findings and caveats: The classifier, whose performance was assessed in both the original and validation cohorts, reportedly diagnosed cytomegalovirus status with high specificity and sensitivity.

Germline CDR1 is SGHRS and CDR2 is YFSETQ. The CDR3 totals 15 residues. V was clipped by 7 bases and J by 4 bases, with 20 bases between them. The sample consisted of PBMCs. The V and J genes are TRBV5-1 and TRBJ1-2, with D possibly being TRBD1 (5 bases). This TCR came from a man aged 55 to 69 in good health and CMV-seronegative. CDR3 DNA: TGCGCCAGCTCCCGGACAAGCAGCCTAGGCTATGGCTACACCTTC. It is translated as CASSRTSSLGYGYTF.